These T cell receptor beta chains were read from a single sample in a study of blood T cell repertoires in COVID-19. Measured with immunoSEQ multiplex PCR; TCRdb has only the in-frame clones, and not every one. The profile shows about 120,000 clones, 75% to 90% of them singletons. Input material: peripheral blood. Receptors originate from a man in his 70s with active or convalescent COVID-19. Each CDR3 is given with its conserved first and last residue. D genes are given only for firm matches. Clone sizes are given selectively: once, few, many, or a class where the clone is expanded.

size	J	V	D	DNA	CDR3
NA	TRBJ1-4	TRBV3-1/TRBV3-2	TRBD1	TGTGCCAGCAGCCCTTCGAGTAGGGGACAGCACGCCTCTAATGAAAAACTGTTTTTT	CASSPSSRGQHASNEKLFF
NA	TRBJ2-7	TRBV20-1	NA	TGCAGTGCTAGTCCCACTACCGGGAGCCCCAACGAGCAGTACTTC	CSASPTTGSPNEQYF
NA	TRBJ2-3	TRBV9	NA	TGTGCCAGCAGCGTGCTAGCTGACCGAGATACGCAGTATTTT	CASSVLADRDTQYF
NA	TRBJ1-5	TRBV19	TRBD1	TGTGCCAGTAGTAACCAGGGGGCTTGGGATCAGCCCCAGCATTTT	CASSNQGAWDQPQHF
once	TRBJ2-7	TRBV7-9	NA	TGTGCCAGCAGCCCAACAGGGATCTCCTACGAGCAGTACTTC	CASSPTGISYEQYF
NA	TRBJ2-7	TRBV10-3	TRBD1	TGTGCCATCAGTCGGGACAGCGAGACCTACGAGCAGTACTTC	CAISRDSETYEQYF
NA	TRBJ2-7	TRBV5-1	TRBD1	TGCGCCAGCACCCCGGACAGGGGCCACGAGCAGTACTTC	CASTPDRGHEQYF
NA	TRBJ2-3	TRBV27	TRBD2	TGTGCCAGCAGTCCACTAGCGGGAGTCGAAGATACGCAGTATTTT	CASSPLAGVEDTQYF
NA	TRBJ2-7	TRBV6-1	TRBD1	TGTGCCAGCAGTGCCCGACAGGGGGCTTTTTCCTACGAGCAGTACTTC	CASSARQGAFSYEQYF
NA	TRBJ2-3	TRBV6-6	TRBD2	TGTGCCAGCAGTCTCCGGGGGGGTGGGTTAAGCACAGATACGCAGTATTTT	CASSLRGGGLSTDTQYF
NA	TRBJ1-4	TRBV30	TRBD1	TGTGCCTGGTCAGGGGGCGAAGGGGAAAAACTGTTTTTT	CAWSGGEGEKLFF
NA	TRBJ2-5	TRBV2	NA	TGTGCCAGCCAGACGTTCGCGGGACACCAAGAGACCCAGTACTTC	CASQTFAGHQETQYF
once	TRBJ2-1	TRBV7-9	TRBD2	TGTGCCAGCAGCCCTACGGCTAGCGGGAGGGCCTATGAGCAGTTCTTC	CASSPTASGRAYEQFF
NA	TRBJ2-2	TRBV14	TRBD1	TGTGCCAGCAGCCATACCGGGACAGTGAACACCGGGGAGCTGTTTTTT	CASSHTGTVNTGELFF
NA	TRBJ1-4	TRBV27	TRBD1	TGTGCCAGCAGTTCACCTTCCTTGACAGGGGGAAGGGGAAAACTGTTTTTT	CASSSPSLTGGRGKLFF